Presented here are 16 T cell receptor beta chains from one specimen sequenced in a study of early T cells in non-severe SARS-CoV-2 infection. In TCRdb, the 5' RACE reads were re-called with MiXCR into one record per CDR3 protein. The sample includes roughly 32,000 distinct CDR3 sequences, 6.6% of them seen just once. Material: whole blood. The receptor source for this set is an adult who was a healthcare worker with PCR-confirmed SARS-CoV-2 infection or an uninfected control (not recorded which).

This clonotype has ten or more counts. The DNA for the CDR3 is TGTGCCTGGAGTGTACAACCCCTCGAGGAAAAACTGTTTTTT. Its translation is CAWSVQPLEEKLFF. V and J are TRBV30 and TRBJ1-4, with unresolved D. The CDR3 totals 14 residues. V was cut by 0 bases and J by 8 bases, with 13 bases left in between. Germline CDR1 and CDR2: GTSNPN and SVGIG (reference sequence).

This clonotype was observed a few times. The chain joins TRBV20-1 to TRBJ2-7; weak D call: TRBD2 (5 bases). CDR3 length equals 15 residues. Germline V gives CDR1 DFQATT, CDR2 SNEGSKA (reference sequence). V gave up 5 bases and J gave up 4 bases, with 21 bases separating them. CDR3 sequence (DNA): TGCAGTGCTTCCCGAGGGCAGGTCCCAGGATACGAGCAGTACTTC. It translates to CSASRGQVPGYEQYF.

This clonotype was observed many times. The rearrangement uses TRBV7-9 and TRBJ2-1; 9 nucleotides agree with TRBD2. Germline loops: CDR1 SEHNR, CDR2 FQNEAQ (reference sequence). The V and J ends lost 6 bases and 8 bases, in that order; junction bases with no gene match: 11. The CDR3 consists of 15 residues. The CDR3 sequence: CASSFLAGSVDEQFF. The CDR3 nucleotides are TGTGCCAGCAGTTTCCTAGCGGGATCTGTCGATGAGCAGTTCTTC.

This clonotype was seen many times. J is TRBJ2-1 and V is TRBV7-9; maybe TRBD2 (6 bases). Per germline, CDR1 SEHNR and CDR2 FQNEAQ (reference sequence). Trimming took 1 base from V and 2 from J, leaving 9 bases between them. The CDR3 covers 15 residues. CDR3 coding DNA: TGTGCCAGCAGCTTAGAGGGGAGGCCCTACAATGAGCAGTTCTTC. It is translated as CASSLEGRPYNEQFF.

This rearrangement joins TRBV12-3 or TRBV12-4 to TRBJ2-7; D is possibly TRBD2 (5 bases). The V end was cut by 3 bases, the J end by 6 bases, with 12 bases between. CDR3 length: 13 amino acids. CDR3 nucleotide sequence: TGTGCCAGCAGTTTGGCAGAGGAGGCCGAGCAGTACTTC. Translating it yields CASSLAEEAEQYF.

This clonotype was seen ten or more times. V and J are TRBV20-1 and TRBJ2-2; 7 bases fit TRBD2. CDR3 size: 15 residues. V lost 6 bases, J lost 1 base, and 8 bases stayed unmatched. Germline-derived CDR1 and CDR2 are DFQATT and SNEGSKA (reference sequence). The CDR3 nucleotides read TGCAGTGCCCCCCCGATAGCGGGGAACACCGGGGAGCTGTTTTTT. As protein: CSAPPIAGNTGELFF.

This clonotype was recorded a few times. The V call is TRBV30, the J call TRBJ1-2; D gene unclear. The length of the CDR3 is 13 residues. Germline CDR1 reads GTSNPN; CDR2 reads SVGIG (reference sequence). Between the trimmed V and J ends, which lost 5 bases and 6 bases, there was a span of 16 bases. CDR3: CAWVRGTWDGYTF. The CDR3 coding sequence is TGTGCCTGGGTTCGTGGAACCTGGGATGGCTACACCTTC.

This clonotype has a count of ten or more. J is TRBJ2-5 and V is TRBV7-9, with D perhaps matching TRBD2 (5 bases). The CDR3 has 14 amino acids. The germline V gene encodes CDR1 SEHNR and CDR2 FQNEAQ (reference sequence). V lost 7 bases and J lost 3, with 15 bases in between. This CDR3 reads CASTFRGSEETQYF. As DNA, the CDR3 is TGTGCCAGCACCTTCCGGGGTAGCGAAGAGACCCAGTACTTC.

Many counts were recorded for this clonotype. The gene calls are TRBV10-3 and TRBJ2-2, with a tentative D call TRBD2 (6 bases). V shed 6 bases and J shed 0 bases, with 11 bases lying between them. Germline V lookup: CDR1 ENHRY, CDR2 SYGVKD. The CDR3 length is 15 residues. The CDR3 reads CAIREGNTNTGELFF. CDR3 nucleotide sequence: TGTGCCATCAGGGAGGGGAACACGAACACCGGGGAGCTGTTTTTT.

This clonotype was recorded at least ten times. One junction end disagrees with the germline gene, perhaps due to a read error. The rearrangement links TRBV12-3 or TRBV12-4 to TRBJ1-4; D is undetermined. There are 14 residues in the CDR3. CDR3 DNA sequence: TGTGCCAGCAGCTTAGTCACCGGAGGGGAAAAACTGTTTTTT. Translating gives CASSLVTGGEKLFF.

In this sample, this clonotype turned up many times. The chain joins TRBV18 to TRBJ2-7; no clear D gene. Germline V gene data show CDR1 as KGHSH and CDR2 as LQKENI. The V end was cut by 3 bases, the J end by 4 bases, with 7 bases between. The CDR3 loop spans 12 amino acids. The CDR3 protein is CASSPQAYEQYF. In DNA, the CDR3 is TGTGCCAGCTCACCGCAGGCTTACGAGCAGTACTTC.

Many counts were recorded for this clonotype. The V and J genes are TRBV6-5 and TRBJ1-1; D is ambiguous. Trimming left V 9 bases short and J 1 base short, with 12 bases between. CDR3 length: 13 amino acids. The germline V gene has CDR1 MNHEY and CDR2 SVGAGI. The CDR3 coding sequence is TGTGCCAGTTCAAGACGGGGGAACACTGAAGCTTTCTTT. Its translation: CASSRRGNTEAFF.

This clonotype was observed at least ten times. This sequence joins TRBV20-1 and TRBJ2-1, with 7 bases fitting TRBD2. CDR1 is DFQATT, CDR2 SNEGSKA, per germline (reference sequence). The CDR3 has 14 amino acids. The CDR3 DNA sequence: TGCAGCGGCGACGGACTAGACCCTTACAATGAGCAGTTCTTC. The encoded protein is CSGDGLDPYNEQFF.

This clonotype was observed many times. The V and J genes are TRBV28 and TRBJ1-2, with 7 nucleotides matching TRBD1. J was trimmed by 8 bases and V by 8 bases; bases with no gene match: 17. Germline V gene data show CDR1 as MDHEN and CDR2 as SYDVKM. There are 15 residues in the CDR3. The CDR3 nucleotides read TGTGCCAGCGGAGGAGGGGGCAGACATATACGAGGCTACACCTTC. It encodes CASGGGGRHIRGYTF.

This clonotype showed up just once. The chain uses TRBV28 and TRBJ1-4; D gene ambiguous. Germline-derived CDR1 and CDR2 are MDHEN and SYDVKM. The V gene lost 6 bases and the J gene lost 8 bases, with 13 bases spanning the gap. There are 13 residues in the CDR3. Here the CDR3 DNA reads TGTGCCAGCAGGGGGTCCGGACGAGAAAAACTGTTTTTT. This encodes CASRGSGREKLFF.

Points on this clonotype: A much bigger clone sits one base away, suggesting this may be a read error. J is TRBJ1-4 and V is TRBV18, with TRBD1 as a possible D gene (5 bases). The CDR3 is made up of 17 amino acids. Germline V gene data show CDR1 as KGHSH and CDR2 as LQKENI. V was cut by 3 bases and J by 0 bases, with 14 bases left in between. CDR3 DNA: TGTGCCAGCTCACCGTTCCAGGGTTTCGCAACTAATGAAAAACTGTTTTTT. It codes for CASSPFQGFATNEKLFF.